What follows are 17 T cell receptor beta chains derived from one specimen sequenced in a study of cytomegalovirus exposure and HLA in healthy donors. The study ran its PCR with 60 Vbeta and 13 Jbeta primers. Sequencing was performed with immunoSEQ multiplex PCR; in TCRdb, only in-frame clones are kept and a portion is missing. The profile shows roughly 160,000 clones, 70% to 85% of them singletons. The sequenced material came from PBMCs. These receptors all come from a man aged 35 to 55 in good health and CMV-seronegative.

The rearrangement links TRBV6-6 to TRBJ2-1; 9 bases are a match to TRBD2. Trimming at V came to 7 bases and at J to 12 bases, leaving 13 bases not matched to a gene. The CDR3 extends over 14 amino acids. The germline gives CDR1 MNHNY, CDR2 SVGAGI (reference sequence). This CDR3 is CASISSGGDKGQFF. CDR3 coding DNA: TGTGCCAGCATCAGTAGCGGGGGAGATAAGGGGCAGTTCTTC.

V and J are TRBV4-3 and TRBJ2-2; D uncertain. Germline V gives CDR1 LGHNA, CDR2 YSLEER. Trimming stripped 0 bases from V and 6 bases from J, with 8 bases between. The CDR3 is 14 amino acids. DNA of the CDR3: TGCGCCAGCAGCCAAGATCGGTCCTCCGGGGAGCTGTTTTTT. It encodes CASSQDRSSGELFF.

This chain joins TRBV6-5 and TRBJ1-4; the match to TRBD1 covers 8 bases. Trimming cost V 6 bases and J 1 base; bases outside gene matches: 1. The CDR3 contains 14 residues. The germline V gene has CDR1 MNHEY and CDR2 SVGAGI. The chain's CDR3 is CASSGQGTNEKLFF. The CDR3 region has the DNA TGTGCCAGCAGCGGACAGGGAACTAATGAAAAACTGTTTTTT.

CDR3: CASSLRTGTGAYEQYF. The CDR3 DNA reads TGTGCCAGCAGCTTAAGGACCGGGACAGGGGCCTACGAGCAGTACTTC. The gene calls are TRBV7-8 and TRBJ2-7; 10 bases fit TRBD1. The V segment lost 2 bases and the J segment 2 bases; nucleotides outside the gene matches: 6. Germline CDR1 and CDR2: SGHVS and FQNEAQ. The CDR3 sequence is 16 residues long.

In its sample, this clone was seen a few times. The rearrangement uses TRBV28 and TRBJ1-1; D may be TRBD1 (6 bases). Germline CDR1 and CDR2: MDHEN and SYDVKM. V was pared by 5 bases and J by 10 bases, with 14 bases between. The CDR3 is made up of 12 amino acids. The CDR3 protein is CASSVDRLRAFF. In DNA form, the CDR3 reads TGTGCCAGCAGTGTCGACAGGTTAAGAGCTTTCTTT.

Written as DNA, the CDR3 is TGTGCCAGCACCCTCAGGAGGGGGCTAACCTACAATGAGCAGTTCTTC. It is translated as CASTLRRGLTYNEQFF. The chain combines TRBV6-6 with TRBJ2-1; the D gene is possibly TRBD1 (7 bases). The CDR3 has 16 amino acids. The germline V gene encodes CDR1 MNHNY and CDR2 SVGAGI (reference sequence). V shed 7 bases and J shed 2 bases, with 18 bases lying between them.

This clone has just a few counts. This sequence joins TRBV7-2 and TRBJ2-7, with a possible D match to TRBD2 (6 bases). Trimming pared 1 base from V and 6 bases from J, leaving 13 bases between. The CDR3 has 14 residues. CDR1 is SGHTA and CDR2 is FQGNSA in the germline V gene. The CDR3 coding sequence is TGTGCCAGCAGCTTAGGGGCGGGGCCGGGCGAGCAGTACTTC. It specifies CASSLGAGPGEQYF.

The sample holds a few counts of this clone. In nucleotides, the CDR3 is TGTGCCAGCAGGACAGGGGGCGGTGGGAACACTGAAGCTTTCTTT. The encoded protein is CASRTGGGGNTEAFF. V and J are TRBV28 and TRBJ1-1; 10 nucleotides line up with TRBD1. The CDR3 runs 15 residues. The ends lost 6 bases at V and 1 base at J; junction bases unmatched: 5. Per the germline V gene, CDR1 is MDHEN and CDR2 is SYDVKM. Full variable domain (outside the CDR3, taken from reference TRBV28 and TRBJ1-1): DVKVTQSSRYLVKRTGEKVFLECVQDMDHENMFWYRQDPGLGLRLIYFSYDVKMKEKGDIPEGYSVSREKKERFSLILESASTNQTSMYLCASRTGGGGNTEAFFGQGTRLTVV.

The table lists this clone with a few counts. This sequence joins TRBV19 and TRBJ2-7; 9 bases map to TRBD2. Germline V gene lookup returns CDR1 LNHDA and CDR2 SQIVND (reference sequence). This CDR3 has 14 amino acids. Trimming took 5 bases from V and 2 from J; bases not matched to a gene: 4. The CDR3 sequence: CASSPKRGAYEQYF. The CDR3 bases are TGTGCCAGTAGTCCTAAGCGGGGGGCCTACGAGCAGTACTTC.

The chain couples TRBV5-1 to TRBJ2-1, with 7 bases matching TRBD1. The CDR3 spans 15 residues. CDR1 is SGHRS and CDR2 is YFSETQ in the germline V gene. With 2 bases clipped from V and 0 bases from J, the junction kept 2 bases outside the gene matches. The CDR3 DNA reads as TGCGCCAGCAGCTTCAGGGGGAGCTCCTACAATGAGCAGTTCTTC. Translated, it gives CASSFRGSSYNEQFF.

In the case of this clone: The identical CDR3 is also encoded by other nucleotide sequences in the sample. The V call is TRBV7-9, the J call TRBJ1-6, with 10 positions matching TRBD1. Looked up from germline, CDR1 is SEHNR and CDR2 is FQNEAQ (reference sequence). The CDR3 runs to 14 residues. Trimming at V came to 4 bases and at J to 12 bases, leaving 6 bases not matched to a gene. The CDR3 bases are TGTGCCAGCAGCTCCGGACAGGGGGGCTTACCCCTCCACTTT. It specifies CASSSGQGGLPLHF.

This clone came up many times. The rearrangement joins TRBV4-1 to TRBJ1-1, with a possible D match to TRBD1 (5 bases). The CDR3 totals 15 residues. Germline V gives CDR1 MGHRA, CDR2 YSYEKL. Trimming pared 5 bases from V and 4 bases from J, leaving 17 bases between. DNA for the CDR3: TGCGCCAGCAGCTCTCAGGGTGAGGAAAGCACTGAAGCTTTCTTT. Translating gives CASSSQGEESTEAFF.

The chain uses TRBV27 and TRBJ2-7, with TRBD1 as a possible D gene (5 bases). The CDR3 spans 13 residues. CDR1 and CDR2 from the germline V gene are MNHEY and SMNVEV (reference sequence). The ends were cut back, 0 bases at V and 6 bases at J, with 9 bases in the middle. The CDR3 DNA follows: TGTGCCAGCAGTTTATCAGGGGTTGGCGAGCAGTACTTC. Translation gives CASSLSGVGEQYF.

This chain connects TRBV2 to TRBJ2-3; 10 bases are shared with TRBD1. The germline CDR1 and CDR2 sequences are SNHLY and FYNNEI. The V gene end was trimmed by 9 bases and the J gene end by 1 base; junction bases not matched to a gene: 7. The CDR3 extends over 15 amino acids. The CDR3 is CARGGQGSRTDTQYF. The CDR3 DNA follows: TGTGCCAGGGGGGGACAGGGGTCCCGCACAGATACGCAGTATTTT. Full variable domain (remainder filled in from reference TRBV2 and TRBJ2-3): EPEVTQTPSHQVTQMGQEVILRCVPISNHLYFYWYRQILGQKVEFLVSFYNNEISEKSEIFDDQFSVERPDGSNFTLKIRSTKLEDSAMYFCARGGQGSRTDTQYFGPGTRLTVL.

This chain links TRBV9 with TRBJ2-2; TRBD2 is a possible D gene (5 bases). This CDR3 is 14 amino acids long. Germline CDR1 is SGDLS and CDR2 is YYNGEE. The V and J ends lost 3 bases and 3 bases respectively, with 9 bases between them. The CDR3 loop reads CASSAERYTGELFF. As DNA, the CDR3 is TGTGCCAGCAGCGCGGAGCGGTACACCGGGGAGCTGTTTTTT.

The chain recombines TRBV7-9 with TRBJ2-7, with 9 bases aligning to TRBD1. Germline lookup yields CDR1 SEHNR and CDR2 FQNEAQ (reference sequence). Trimming cost V 1 base and J 4 bases; bases outside gene matches: 2. The CDR3 has 14 residues. CDR3 coding DNA: TGTGCCAGCAGCTTAGGGACAGGGGTTTACGAGCAGTACTTC. This gives the protein CASSLGTGVYEQYF.

The V and J genes are TRBV19 and TRBJ2-3; D gene unclear. In germline, CDR1 is LNHDA, CDR2 SQIVND (reference sequence). Trimming took 0 bases from V and 1 from J, leaving 11 bases between them. CDR3 length equals 16 residues. CDR3 DNA sequence: TGTGCCAGTAGTATAGATCCCATACAAGGCACAGATACGCAGTATTTT. Translated: CASSIDPIQGTDTQYF.